This T cell receptor (beta chain) was obtained from a study of early T cells in non-severe SARS-CoV-2 infection. Individual cDNA molecules received unique molecular identifiers during library preparation. Via MiXCR, TCRdb re-called the 5' RACE reads, giving one row per CDR3 protein. The sample includes some 46,000 distinct CDR3 sequences, about 6% of them seen just once. CDR3 length: 16 amino acids. V lost 6 bases and J 2 bases, leaving 17 bases between the germline ends. Germline V gives CDR1 MNHNS, CDR2 SASEGT. This clonotype occurred a few times. This material consisted of whole blood, taken at baseline. The V gene is TRBV6-1, the J gene TRBJ1-5; D is perhaps TRBD1 (5 bases). The receptor was derived from an adult who was a healthcare worker with PCR-confirmed SARS-CoV-2 infection or an uninfected control (not recorded which). CDR3 DNA sequence: TGTGCCAGCAGCTCAATGGGGGGGAATGGCAATCAGCCCCAGCATTTT. Its translation is CASSSMGGNGNQPQHF.